The 31 T cell receptor beta chains below were found in one sample sequenced in a study of T cells in Graves' hyperthyroidism and ophthalmopathy. Regions amplified from RNA transcripts were the TCR beta CDR3 regions. A first-round RT-PCR of the TCR CDR3 used the HTBI primer set. TCRdb reanalysed the multiplex PCR reads using MiXCR and keeps one entry per CDR3 protein. The data contain fewer than 350,000 distinct CDR3 sequences, roughly an eighth of them singletons. The sample taken for sequencing was blood. The source of these receptors is a woman aged 40 to 55 with Graves' hyperthyroidism.

This clonotype was picked up many times. The chain joins TRBV27 to TRBJ2-7, with TRBD1 matching 11 bases. V lost 8 bases, J lost 3 bases, and 9 bases stayed unmatched. CDR1 is MNHEY, CDR2 SMNVEV, per germline (reference sequence). There are 15 residues in the CDR3. In nucleotides, the CDR3 is TGTGCCAGCGGGATCACCGGGACAGGGGGCTACGAGCAGTACTTC. The encoded protein is CASGITGTGGYEQYF.

This clonotype was recorded once. At one of its ends the junction is not consistent with the germline gene, which may arise from a read error. The V gene is TRBV5-1, the J gene TRBJ2-1; TRBD2 matches 9 bases. Germline V gives CDR1 SGHRS, CDR2 YFSETQ. The CDR3 covers 15 residues. CDR3 DNA sequence: TGCGCCAGCAGCACGACTAGCGGTTTGATCAATGAGCGGTTCTTC. Protein: CASSTTSGLINERFF.

This clonotype was observed at least ten times. This chain links TRBV2 with TRBJ2-7; TRBD2 agrees at 7 bases. Trimming cost V 8 bases and J 2 bases; bases outside gene matches: 6. CDR1 and CDR2 (germline): SNHLY, FYNNEI. The CDR3 is made up of 13 amino acids. The CDR3 loop is CASDASGAYEQYF. The CDR3 nucleotides are TGTGCCAGCGACGCTAGCGGCGCCTACGAGCAGTACTTC.

This chain uses TRBV12-3 or TRBV12-4 with TRBJ2-3, with TRBD2 matching over 11 bases. The trim removed 8 bases at V and 3 bases at J, leaving 10 bases unmatched. There are 16 residues in the CDR3. The CDR3 here is CASQSPRLAGTDTQYF. The CDR3 nucleotides read TGTGCCAGCCAATCCCCCCGACTAGCGGGGACAGATACGCAGTATTTT.

In this sample, this clonotype turned up many times. This chain uses TRBV7-9 with TRBJ2-5, with D tentatively TRBD2 (6 bases). Germline CDR1 SEHNR, CDR2 FQNEAQ (reference sequence). Trimming took off 6 bases at V and 2 bases at J, with 16 bases between the two ends. This CDR3 comprises 15 residues. CDR3 region: CASSSKLTSQETQYF. DNA for the CDR3: TGTGCCAGCAGTTCAAAGTTGACTAGTCAAGAGACCCAGTACTTC.

The chain recombines TRBV29-1 with TRBJ1-2; D perhaps matches TRBD1 (5 bases). Trimming took 1 base from V and 2 from J, leaving 11 bases between them. Germline CDR1 and CDR2: SQVTM and ANQGSEA. This CDR3 contains 14 residues. The CDR3 DNA is TGCAGCGTTGAAGGGGGGAACGAGAACTATGGCTACACCTTC. It translates to CSVEGGNENYGYTF.

In its sample, this clonotype was seen many times. J is TRBJ2-1 and V is TRBV2; D is uncertain. Germline V gene lookup returns CDR1 SNHLY and CDR2 FYNNEI. Trimming cost V 6 bases and J 0 bases, with 21 bases left between them. The CDR3 is made up of 18 amino acids. The CDR3 DNA follows: TGTGCCAGCAGCCCCCGTCGACGGCCTACGAGCTCCTACAATGAGCAGTTCTTC. This translates into CASSPRRRPTSSYNEQFF.

This chain's CDR3 is CASSQDWEGEAFF. The CDR3 DNA is TGCGCCAGCAGCCAAGATTGGGAGGGCGAAGCTTTCTTT. V usage is TRBV4-1 and J usage is TRBJ1-1; D unresolved. The CDR3 is made up of 13 amino acids. With 0 bases removed from V and 8 bases from J, the gap between germline ends came to 10 bases. CDR1 and CDR2 from the germline V gene are MGHRA and YSYEKL.

This clonotype was recorded at least ten times. V is TRBV30 and J is TRBJ2-1; 9 bases line up with TRBD2. The CDR3 consists of 13 residues. V dropped 7 bases and J dropped 12; count of bases not matched to a gene: 13. Germline CDR1 and CDR2: GTSNPN and SVGIG (reference sequence). The CDR3 sequence is CAYPFSGSRGQFF. Written as DNA, the CDR3 is TGTGCCTACCCGTTTAGCGGGAGTCGGGGGCAGTTCTTC.

This clonotype appeared a few times. The J gene is TRBJ2-7, the V gene TRBV10-3; either TRBD1 or TRBD2 may supply D (5 bases each). This CDR3 has 18 amino acids. The ends were cut back, 6 bases at V and 0 bases at J, with 24 bases in the middle. The germline gives CDR1 ENHRY, CDR2 SYGVKD. CDR3 region: CAISGPRQGSGISYEQYF. CDR3 nucleotide sequence: TGTGCCATCAGCGGCCCCCGCCAGGGTTCGGGGATCTCCTACGAGCAGTACTTC.

This clonotype has at least ten counts. V is TRBV20-1 and J is TRBJ2-3; D uncertain. Germline loops: CDR1 DFQATT, CDR2 SNEGSKA (reference sequence). This CDR3 is built from 12 residues. Trimming stripped 6 bases from V and 2 bases from J, with 9 bases between. The CDR3 nucleotides read TGCAGTGCCTCTCCTGACACAGATACGCAGTATTTT. Amino acids: CSASPDTDTQYF.

This clonotype was detected ten times or more. The V and J genes are TRBV28 and TRBJ2-7; D assignment may be TRBD1 or TRBD2 (5 bases each). The V end was cut by 6 bases, the J end by 3 bases, with 18 bases between. This CDR3 has 15 residues. Germline V CDR1 and CDR2: MDHEN, SYDVKM. The CDR3 nucleotides read TGTGCCAGCAGGGGCTCGGGGCAGGGCCACTACGAGCAGTACTTC. Residues: CASRGSGQGHYEQYF.

At least ten counts were recorded for this clonotype. V usage is TRBV12-3 or TRBV12-4 and J usage is TRBJ2-1, with D possibly being TRBD1 or TRBD2 (5 bases each). The V gene lost 8 bases and the J gene lost 9 bases, with 20 bases spanning the gap. CDR3 length: 14 residues. The CDR3 is CASAEGSRLGEQFF. CDR3 DNA sequence: TGTGCCAGCGCCGAGGGGAGTAGATTGGGTGAGCAGTTCTTC.

This clonotype was observed many times. The chain couples TRBV2 to TRBJ2-1; 8 positions agree with TRBD2. This CDR3 has 18 residues. Per germline, CDR1 SNHLY and CDR2 FYNNEI. The J segment lost 4 bases and the V segment lost 5 bases, leaving 16 bases of the junction unmatched. The CDR3 sequence: CASSFRPLAGSGYNEQFF. For the CDR3, the DNA is TGTGCCAGCAGTTTCAGACCCTTAGCGGGGAGCGGTTACAATGAGCAGTTCTTC.

This sequence joins TRBV19 and TRBJ1-3, with D perhaps TRBD1 (5 bases). Germline V gives CDR1 LNHDA, CDR2 SQIVND (reference sequence). The CDR3 length is 14 residues. Between the trimmed V and J ends, which lost 1 base and 9 bases, there was a span of 13 bases. In DNA form, the CDR3 reads TGTGCCAGTAGTATAGGACAGCCGAGGGGCACCATATATTTT. This encodes CASSIGQPRGTIYF.

This clonotype was seen at least ten times. This chain connects TRBV28 to TRBJ2-2; D is uncertain. Per the germline V gene, CDR1 is MDHEN and CDR2 is SYDVKM. The CDR3 spans 13 residues. Deletions cut 8 bases from V and 3 bases from J, with 10 bases between. Written as DNA, the CDR3 is TGTGCCAGCGCCCCCATCTACACCGGGGAGCTGTTTTTT. Its translation: CASAPIYTGELFF. The variable domain in full, completed from reference TRBV28 and TRBJ2-2, reads DVKVTQSSRYLVKRTGEKVFLECVQDMDHENMFWYRQDPGLGLRLIYFSYDVKMKEKGDIPEGYSVSREKKERFSLILESASTNQTSMYLCASAPIYTGELFFGEGSRLTVL.

In its sample, this clonotype was seen many times. This chain links TRBV27 with TRBJ2-1; D is possibly TRBD1 (5 bases). V was shortened by 0 bases and J by 1 base, with 7 bases between the two germline ends. CDR1 and CDR2 (germline): MNHEY, SMNVEV (reference sequence). The CDR3 runs to 15 residues. The CDR3 loop is CASSLSTGSYNEQFF. The CDR3 DNA sequence: TGTGCCAGCAGTTTATCAACAGGTTCCTACAATGAGCAGTTCTTC.

This clonotype has a count of ten or more. The chain couples TRBV7-9 to TRBJ2-1; D not certain. V lost 5 bases, J lost 8 bases, and 13 bases lay in between. Germline V CDR1 and CDR2: SEHNR, FQNEAQ (reference sequence). The length of the CDR3 is 13 residues. CDR3 in DNA: TGTGCCAGCAGCCCAGCTTCGTGGGATGAGCAGTTCTTC. Protein product: CASSPASWDEQFF.

This clonotype was counted many times. The chain carries TRBV28 and TRBJ2-7, with D possibly being TRBD2 (5 bases). CDR1 is MDHEN and CDR2 is SYDVKM in the germline V gene. Trimming left V 8 bases short and J 7 bases short, with 15 bases between. The length of the CDR3 is 12 residues. The CDR3 region has the DNA TGTGCCAGCCGCGACGAGGGCTGGGAGCAGTACTTC. This codes for CASRDEGWEQYF.

The gene calls are TRBV20-1 and TRBJ1-6, with 8 positions matching TRBD1. This CDR3 has 18 residues. Trimming removed 1 base from V and 3 bases from J; junction bases left unmatched: 11. CDR1 DFQATT and CDR2 SNEGSKA come from the germline V gene (reference sequence). The CDR3 bases are TGCAGTGCTAGAGGGACAGGGACCCCGACGGGCTATAATTCACCCCTCCACTTT. Its translation is CSARGTGTPTGYNSPLHF.

This clonotype was observed many times. The chain combines TRBV7-2 with TRBJ2-3; no reliable D call. V gave up 5 bases and J gave up 0 bases, with 12 bases separating them. CDR1 and CDR2 (germline): SGHTA, FQGNSA. CDR3 length: 15 amino acids. The CDR3 region is CASSRQIISTDTQYF. CDR3 bases: TGTGCCAGCAGCCGGCAGATTATTAGCACAGATACGCAGTATTTT.

This clonotype was recorded many times. This chain links TRBV3-1 with TRBJ1-2; D might be TRBD1 (5 bases). Per the germline V gene, CDR1 is LGHDT and CDR2 is YNNKEL (reference sequence). The length of the CDR3 is 16 residues. Deletions cut 0 bases from V and 4 bases from J, with 15 bases between. CDR3 coding DNA: TGTGCCAGCAGCCAAGATCGCCCGGGGCGGATCTATGGCTACACCTTC. Encoded protein: CASSQDRPGRIYGYTF.

This clonotype has ten or more counts. V gene TRBV28 combines with J gene TRBJ2-7, with 13 positions matching TRBD2. The CDR3 is made up of 17 amino acids. Trimming at V came to 2 bases and at J to 2 bases, leaving 6 bases not matched to a gene. Germline V CDR1 and CDR2: MDHEN, SYDVKM. For the CDR3, the DNA is TGTGCCAGCAGTTTACGACTAGCGGGAGGCCCCCCCTACGAGCAGTACTTC. It codes for CASSLRLAGGPPYEQYF.

This clonotype was recorded many times. The chain has TRBV20-1 and TRBJ2-5; no definite D call. The CDR3 has 15 amino acids. Germline V gene data show CDR1 as DFQATT and CDR2 as SNEGSKA (reference sequence). Deletions cut 0 bases from V and 3 bases from J, with 14 bases between. The CDR3 here is CSARDGVSLEETQYF. In DNA form, the CDR3 reads TGCAGTGCTAGAGATGGGGTTTCGTTGGAAGAGACCCAGTACTTC.

The gene calls are TRBV9 and TRBJ2-7; TRBD1 aligns across 7 bases. V shed 0 bases and J 3 bases; nucleotides not matched to a gene: 3. The length of the CDR3 is 14 residues. CDR1 SGDLS and CDR2 YYNGEE come from the germline V gene. The CDR3 DNA is TGTGCCAGCAGCGTAGGCAGGGGGAACTACGAGCAGTACTTC. This codes for CASSVGRGNYEQYF.

This clonotype was recorded at least ten times. This rearrangement joins TRBV12-3 or TRBV12-4 to TRBJ2-3, with 7 bases matching TRBD2. The CDR3 loop spans 17 amino acids. The ends lost 6 bases at V and 0 bases at J; junction bases unmatched: 12. The CDR3 DNA follows: TGTGCCAGCAGCCCTCTTGGCGGGAGCACTAGCACAGATACGCAGTATTTT. It codes for CASSPLGGSTSTDTQYF.

This chain connects TRBV3-1 to TRBJ2-7; D is perhaps TRBD2 (6 bases). Looked up from germline, CDR1 is LGHDT and CDR2 is YNNKEL (reference sequence). V gave up 4 bases and J gave up 3 bases, with 13 bases separating them. The CDR3 totals 14 residues. The CDR3 is CASSLGRDFYEQYF. In DNA, the CDR3 is TGTGCCAGCAGCCTTGGACGGGACTTCTACGAGCAGTACTTC.

This clonotype has a count of ten or more. The V and J genes are TRBV15 and TRBJ2-1, with D possibly matching TRBD2 (5 bases). Germline CDR1 LNHNV, CDR2 YYDKDF (reference sequence). The CDR3 sequence is 16 residues long. The V and J ends lost 1 base and 4 bases respectively, with 14 bases between them. CDR3 nucleotide sequence: TGTGCCACCAGCAGAGTGTCGGGAAACGGGTACAATGAGCAGTTCTTC. This codes for CATSRVSGNGYNEQFF.

This clonotype was observed at least ten times. V usage is TRBV7-8 and J usage is TRBJ2-1, with 9 bases lining up with TRBD1. The CDR3 has 16 residues. Trimming took 1 base from V and 9 from J; bases not matched to a gene: 10. From germline, CDR1 is SGHVS and CDR2 FQNEAQ. CDR3 residues: CASSLDSGTGRVEQFF. CDR3 DNA sequence: TGTGCCAGCAGCTTAGATTCCGGGACAGGGAGGGTTGAGCAGTTCTTC.

This chain uses TRBV9 with TRBJ1-3; possibly TRBD1 for D (5 bases). Germline V gene data show CDR1 as SGDLS and CDR2 as YYNGEE. The V end lost 0 bases, the J end lost 0 bases, and 10 bases lay between the germline ends. The CDR3 is made up of 16 amino acids. The CDR3 sequence is CASSVGVGRSGNTIYF. The CDR3 DNA sequence: TGTGCCAGCAGCGTAGGTGTGGGGCGCTCTGGAAACACCATATATTTT.

A word on this clonotype: Germline and junction disagree at one end, which may indicate a read error. The chain uses TRBV7-7 and TRBJ2-7; D is perhaps TRBD2 (5 bases). This CDR3 is built from 15 residues. Per the germline V gene, CDR1 is SSHAT and CDR2 is FNYEAQ (reference sequence). As DNA, the CDR3 is TGTGCTAGCAGCTTAAACGCGGGTGGAGGCCACGAGCAGTACTTC. It encodes CASSLNAGGGHEQYF.